Shown below are 4 T cell receptor beta chains from a single sample sequenced in a study of molecular identifiers for immune sequencing clone quantification. TCRdb reprocessed the PCR reads with MiXCR, giving one entry per CDR3 protein. The sample has 65,000 or so distinct CDR3 sequences; about 18% are singletons. The sequencing input was naive CD8+ T cells from blood, with Jurkat cell RNA spiked in. Subset reported: FACS-sorted CD8+CD4-CCR7+CD45RA+ naive T cells. The receptors derive from a human donor in good health. Some libraries in this study had Jurkat cell RNA spiked in.

A note on this clonotype: A clone one base away is much larger, so this may be a read error. The chain employs TRBV29-1 and TRBJ2-1; the D gene is possibly TRBD2 (6 bases). Germline-derived CDR1 and CDR2 are SQVTM and ANQGSEA. CDR3 size: 13 residues. Trimming cost V 6 bases and J 10 bases, with 19 bases left between them. Here the CDR3 reads CSVERESIGEQFF. The CDR3 DNA follows: TGCAGCGTCGAACGGGAGAGTATCGGGGAGCAGTTCTTC.

This rearrangement joins TRBV6-2 or TRBV6-3 to TRBJ2-1, with 8 bases matching TRBD2. The germline CDR1 and CDR2 sequences are MNHEY and SVGEGT. V trimming: 6 bases; J trimming: 2 bases; junction bases outside the gene matches: 9. This CDR3 region has 16 residues. The CDR3 nucleotides read TGTGCCAGCAGCCGCGGGACTAGTAGCGCCTACAATGAGCAGTTCTTC. Translated, it gives CASSRGTSSAYNEQFF.

This clonotype showed up many times. The gene calls are TRBV10-3 and TRBJ2-5; the match to TRBD1 covers 7 bases. The V segment lost 2 bases and the J segment 1 base; nucleotides outside the gene matches: 4. CDR3 length: 15 amino acids. Germline CDR1 is ENHRY and CDR2 is SYGVKD. The CDR3 loop is CAISEPGTVQETQYF. DNA for the CDR3: TGTGCCATCAGTGAGCCTGGGACAGTCCAAGAGACCCAGTACTTC.

As regards this clonotype: This clone may be a read error of a much larger clone one base away. V is TRBV27 and J is TRBJ2-3, with 10 bases matching TRBD2. The CDR3 covers 15 residues. The germline V gene encodes CDR1 MNHEY and CDR2 SMNVEV (reference sequence). CDR3 sequence: CVSSLYVAGGDTQYF. For the CDR3, the DNA is TGTGTCAGCAGTTTATATGTAGCGGGAGGAGATACGCAGTATTTT.